This is a list of T cell receptor beta chains from one sample in a study of vaccination and CD4 T cells after COVID-19. TCRdb reprocessed the PCR reads with MiXCR, giving one entry per CDR3 protein. The sample shows tens of thousands of distinct CDR3 sequences, around 54% of them seen only once. Their antigen targets remain unknown. Input material: CD4+ T cells from blood, cultured in vitro. Receptor source: a human donor who had recovered from COVID-19. Both conserved end residues are part of each CDR3. A D gene is named only where the DNA matches it firmly. The size of a clone is reported for some rows only, either as once, few or many, or as a class for expanded clones.

clone size | D gene | J gene | V gene | CDR3 protein | CDR3 DNA
- | - | TRBJ2-7 | TRBV28 | CASSLGRAYEQYF | TGTGCCAGCAGTTTAGGCAGGGCCTACGAGCAGTACTTC
- | - | TRBJ1-1 | TRBV19 | CAAGGEMNTEAFF | TGTGCCGCAGGAGGGGAAATGAACACTGAAGCTTTCTTT
- | TRBD2 | TRBJ2-3 | TRBV20-1 | CSAPRGGGGDTQYF | TGCAGTGCTCCCCGGGGGGGGGGAGGAGATACGCAGTATTTT
- | - | TRBJ2-3 | TRBV7-9 | CASSGASDTQYF | TGTGCCAGCAGCGGCGCATCAGATACGCAGTATTTT
few | - | TRBJ2-3 | TRBV27 | CARAGVTRTDTQYF | TGTGCCAGGGCAGGGGTAACTCGCACAGATACGCAGTATTTT
- | - | TRBJ2-7 | TRBV7-2 | CASSWDRTYEQYF | TGTGCCAGCAGCTGGGACCGTACCTACGAGCAGTACTTC
- | - | TRBJ2-3 | TRBV10-3 | CAISDPGQGGDTQYF | TGTGCCATCAGTGACCCTGGACAGGGAGGGGATACGCAGTATTTT
- | - | TRBJ1-5 | TRBV2 | CASSDRTSNQPQHF | TGTGCCAGCAGTGATAGGACCTCAAATCAGCCCCAGCATTTT
- | TRBD2 | TRBJ2-7 | TRBV6-2/TRBV6-3 | CASSQSRLAGAEQYF | TGTGCCAGCAGCCAATCGCGACTAGCGGGAGCTGAGCAGTACTTC
few | TRBD1 | TRBJ1-1 | TRBV6-2/TRBV6-3 | CASSPGGGNTEAFF | TGTGCCAGCAGCCCAGGGGGCGGAAACACTGAAGCTTTCTTT
few | - | TRBJ1-1 | TRBV6-2/TRBV6-3 | CASSYSGRDAFF | TGTGCCAGCAGTTACTCAGGGAGGGACGCTTTCTTT
once | - | TRBJ1-2 | TRBV7-9 | CASSLSTSGIGYTF | TGTGCCAGCAGCTTATCCACGTCGGGGATTGGCTACACCTTC
once | TRBD1 | TRBJ2-7 | TRBV12-3/TRBV12-4 | CASSPDRVGEQYF | TGTGCCAGCAGTCCTGACAGGGTAGGCGAGCAGTACTTC
- | TRBD1 | TRBJ2-7 | TRBV4-2 | CASSQGDRDSYEQYF | TGTGCCAGCAGCCAGGGTGACAGGGACTCCTACGAGCAGTACTTC
few | - | TRBJ2-5 | TRBV15 | CATSKGGYYSPSETQYF | TGTGCCACCAGCAAGGGAGGCTACTACTCACCCTCAGAGACCCAGTACTTC
few | - | TRBJ2-3 | TRBV7-9 | CASSRGELLLGTTQYF | TGTGCCAGCAGCAGGGGGGAGTTGCTACTAGGTACTACGCAGTATTTT